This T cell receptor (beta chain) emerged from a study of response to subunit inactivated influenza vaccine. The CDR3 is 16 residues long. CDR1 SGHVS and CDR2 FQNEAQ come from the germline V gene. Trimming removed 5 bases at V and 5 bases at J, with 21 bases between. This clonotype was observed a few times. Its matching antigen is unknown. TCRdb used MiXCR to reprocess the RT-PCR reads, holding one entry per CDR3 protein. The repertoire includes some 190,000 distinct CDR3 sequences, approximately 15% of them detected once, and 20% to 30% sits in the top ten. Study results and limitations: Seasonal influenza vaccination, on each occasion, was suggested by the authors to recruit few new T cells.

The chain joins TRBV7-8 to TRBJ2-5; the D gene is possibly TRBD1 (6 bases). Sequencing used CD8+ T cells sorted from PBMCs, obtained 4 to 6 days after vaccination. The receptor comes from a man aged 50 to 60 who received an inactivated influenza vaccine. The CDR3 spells CASSPRSMTGSETQYF. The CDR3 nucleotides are TGTGCCAGCAGCCCCAGATCGATGACAGGCAGCGAGACCCAGTACTTC.